This T cell receptor beta chain was recorded in a study of cytomegalovirus exposure and HLA in healthy donors. Study-wide context: Most donors, 81% of approximately 400 genotyped, fell in the Caucasian-associated ancestry cluster. Study-wide results and limits: Upon later analysis, HLA-associated TCR beta chains proved more clonally expanded than other, equally common chains.

Use of 60 Vbeta and 13 Jbeta primers characterized the PCR. Here immunoSEQ multiplex PCR was the method, and the copy in TCRdb shows in-frame clones only, minus some. The sample carries around 130,000 clones, more than 75% recorded once. Germline V gives CDR1 SGHTS, CDR2 YDEGEE. The V and J ends lost 4 bases and 2 bases respectively, with 18 bases between them. The CDR3 totals 16 residues. This clone occurred once. Its antigen is still unknown. The chain is built from TRBV5-8 and TRBJ1-2; a weak D match, TRBD1 (6 bases). This receptor was obtained from a man between 35 and 55 years old in good health and CMV-seronegative. The sample was PBMCs. The CDR3 DNA reads as TGTGCCAGCAGCCTGATGTCAGGGGTGTCGAACTATGGCTACACCTTC. Protein product: CASSLMSGVSNYGYTF.